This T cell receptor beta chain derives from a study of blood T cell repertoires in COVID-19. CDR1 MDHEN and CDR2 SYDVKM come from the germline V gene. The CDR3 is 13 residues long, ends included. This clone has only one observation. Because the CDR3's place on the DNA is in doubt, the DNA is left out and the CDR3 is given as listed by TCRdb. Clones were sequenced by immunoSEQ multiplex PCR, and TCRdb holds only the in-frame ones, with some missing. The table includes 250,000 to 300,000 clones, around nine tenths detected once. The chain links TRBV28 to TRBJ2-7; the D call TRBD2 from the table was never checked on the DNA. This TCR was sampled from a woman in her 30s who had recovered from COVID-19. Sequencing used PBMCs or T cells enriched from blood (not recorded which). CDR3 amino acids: CASSTSGGEEQYF.